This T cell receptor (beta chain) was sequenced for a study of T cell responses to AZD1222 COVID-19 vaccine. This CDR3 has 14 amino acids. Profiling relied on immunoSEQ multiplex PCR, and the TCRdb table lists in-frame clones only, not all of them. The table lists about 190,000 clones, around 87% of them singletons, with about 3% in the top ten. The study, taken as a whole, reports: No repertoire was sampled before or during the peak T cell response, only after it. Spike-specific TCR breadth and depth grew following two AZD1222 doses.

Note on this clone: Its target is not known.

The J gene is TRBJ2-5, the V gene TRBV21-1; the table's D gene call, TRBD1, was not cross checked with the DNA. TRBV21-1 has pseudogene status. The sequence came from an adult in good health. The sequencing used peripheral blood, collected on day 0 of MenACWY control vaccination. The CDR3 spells CASSKVGEKETQYF. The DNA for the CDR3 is TGTGCCAGCAGCAAAGTAGGGGAAAAAGAGACCCAGTACTTC.